The 27 T cell receptor beta chains below were found in one sample sequenced in a study of OX40 agonist ivuxolimab in advanced cancers. Profiled with immunoSEQ multiplex PCR; TCRdb holds only in-frame clones, not every one. The top ten hold around 5% of the sample, which has about 56,000 clones, over 75% seen once. The sample consisted of CD4+ or CD8+ T cells sorted from blood, taken in a trial of the OX40 agonist ivuxolimab. These receptor sequences come from an adult with an advanced solid tumor such as melanoma, head and neck, liver or kidney cancer.

The table lists this clone with a count of one. This sequence joins TRBV2 and TRBJ2-7; D may be TRBD2 (7 bases). The ends were cut back, 6 bases at V and 4 bases at J, with 10 bases in the middle. Germline V gene sequence: CDR1 SNHLY, CDR2 FYNNEI. This CDR3 contains 12 residues. CDR3 region: CASRGGQYEQYF. The CDR3 DNA reads as TGTGCCAGCAGGGGGGGGCAGTACGAGCAGTACTTC.

The V and J genes are TRBV14 and TRBJ1-1; D is unclear. The V and J ends lost 8 bases and 0 bases respectively, with 22 bases between them. The CDR3 consists of 17 residues. Germline V gene sequence: CDR1 SGHDN, CDR2 FVKESK. The CDR3 region is CASALQAGGDLNTEAFF. CDR3 DNA sequence: TGTGCCAGCGCTCTTCAGGCAGGCGGGGATTTGAACACTGAAGCTTTCTTT. The full variable domain, completed using reference TRBV14 and TRBJ1-1, is EAGVTQFPSHSVIEKGQTVTLRCDPISGHDNLYWYRRVMGKEIKFLLHFVKESKQDESGMPNNRFLAERTGGTYSTLKVQPAELEDSGVYFCASALQAGGDLNTEAFFGQGTRLTVV.

To note about this clone: A read error may account for a junction end that differs from germline. This chain links TRBV7-7 with TRBJ2-2, with 9 positions matching TRBD2. The CDR3 runs to 18 residues. Germline CDR1 reads SSHAT; CDR2 reads FNYEAQ (reference sequence). CDR3 sequence reads: CASSLGWTSVTNTGELFF. The CDR3 DNA reads as TGTGCTAGCAGCTTGGGATGGACTAGCGTAACGAACACCGGGGAGCTGTTTTTT.

CDR3 in DNA: TGTGCCAGCAGCCTGGGTCACGGGGGAGGGAATTCACCCCTCCACTTT. Amino acids: CASSLGHGGGNSPLHF. The genes are TRBV7-3 and TRBJ1-6, with D perhaps matching TRBD1 (5 bases). This CDR3 comprises 16 residues. Germline values: CDR1 SGHTA, CDR2 FQGTGA. V lost 5 bases and J lost 7, with 18 bases in between.

The chain has TRBV6-5 and TRBJ2-3; 9 bases line up with TRBD1. This CDR3 spans 15 amino acids. CDR1 MNHEY and CDR2 SVGAGI come from the germline V gene. J gave up 4 bases and V 6 bases, and 8 bases lay outside the gene matches. Written as DNA, the CDR3 is TGTGCCAGCAGGCGACAGGGGGAAAGGCCAGATACGCAGTATTTT. It translates to CASRRQGERPDTQYF.

The chain couples TRBV6-1 to TRBJ2-3, with TRBD2 matching over 8 bases. CDR3 size: 14 residues. The J segment lost 6 bases and the V segment lost 5 bases, leaving 7 bases of the junction unmatched. The germline V gene has CDR1 MNHNS and CDR2 SASEGT. CDR3 nucleotide sequence: TGTGCCAGCAGTTTTTGGTTAGCGGGGGATACGCAGTATTTT. It translates to CASSFWLAGDTQYF.

This clone was recorded once. The chain recombines TRBV5-6 with TRBJ2-2; D might be TRBD1 (5 bases). CDR1 and CDR2 (germline): SGHDT, YYEEEE. The CDR3 is 13 amino acids. Trimming stripped 0 bases from V and 6 bases from J, with 6 bases between. CDR3 sequence: CASSLVGAGELFF. The DNA for the CDR3 is TGTGCCAGCAGCTTGGTAGGGGCCGGGGAGCTGTTTTTT.

V gene TRBV25-1 combines with J gene TRBJ2-7, with 10 bases fitting TRBD1. The CDR3 length is 16 residues. Per germline, CDR1 MGHDK and CDR2 SYGVNS. The trim removed 4 bases at V and 3 bases at J, leaving 9 bases unmatched. The CDR3 protein is CASSGSGDRGIYEQYF. The CDR3 bases are TGTGCCAGCAGTGGTTCTGGGGACAGGGGAATCTACGAGCAGTACTTC.

The V call is TRBV19, the J call TRBJ1-2; D not certain. The length of the CDR3 is 16 residues. Germline lookup yields CDR1 LNHDA and CDR2 SQIVND (reference sequence). Trimming left V 7 bases short and J 0 bases short, with 18 bases between. The CDR3 is CASTPTGQPTNYGYTF. In DNA, the CDR3 is TGTGCCAGTACCCCGACCGGGCAGCCAACTAACTATGGCTACACCTTC.

The gene calls are TRBV11-3 and TRBJ2-7; 8 bases match TRBD1. The germline V gene encodes CDR1 SGHNT and CDR2 YENEEA. Trimming cost V 3 bases and J 2 bases; bases outside gene matches: 3. This CDR3 has 14 amino acids. DNA of the CDR3: TGTGCCAGCAGCTTCGGACAGGGCACCTACGAGCAGTACTTC. This sequence encodes CASSFGQGTYEQYF.

The genes are TRBV7-8 and TRBJ2-3, with 8 positions matching TRBD2. V gave up 4 bases and J gave up 2 bases; unmatched junction bases: 5. Germline V gene sequence: CDR1 SGHVS, CDR2 FQNEAQ. The CDR3 is 15 amino acids. CDR3 residues: CASSWASGPTDTQYF. Here the CDR3 DNA reads TGTGCCAGCAGCTGGGCTAGCGGGCCCACAGATACGCAGTATTTT.

This clone was seen a few times. The chain has TRBV29-1 and TRBJ2-3; 8 bases are a match to TRBD2. Trimming cost V 1 base and J 3 bases; bases outside gene matches: 3. Germline V gene data show CDR1 as SQVTM and CDR2 as ANQGSEA. This CDR3 has 14 amino acids. CDR3 loop: CSVEGGGGTDTQYF. For the CDR3, the DNA is TGCAGCGTTGAAGGGGGCGGGGGGACAGATACGCAGTATTTT.

The V and J genes are TRBV19 and TRBJ2-2; D gene ambiguous. The V end was cut by 5 bases, the J end by 2 bases, with 9 bases between. The CDR3 sequence is 14 residues long. In germline, CDR1 is LNHDA, CDR2 SQIVND (reference sequence). This CDR3 is CASSQSRNTGELFF. In nucleotides, the CDR3 is TGTGCCAGTAGTCAGAGCAGAAACACCGGGGAGCTGTTTTTT.

The gene calls are TRBV5-8 and TRBJ1-1, with D perhaps matching TRBD1 (5 bases). Germline CDR1 is SGHTS and CDR2 is YDEGEE. V gave up 6 bases and J gave up 0 bases, with 24 bases separating them. The CDR3 is made up of 18 amino acids. The CDR3 loop is CASTPRGGFLVMNTEAFF. CDR3 coding DNA: TGTGCCAGCACCCCTCGGGGGGGGTTTTTGGTTATGAACACTGAAGCTTTCTTT.

The rearrangement uses TRBV13 and TRBJ2-3; D is ambiguous. V was cut by 2 bases and J by 4 bases, with 1 base left in between. CDR3 size: 11 residues. The germline V gene has CDR1 PRHDT and CDR2 FYEKMQ (reference sequence). This CDR3 is CASSLSDTQYF. The CDR3 DNA is TGTGCCAGCAGCTTATCAGATACGCAGTATTTT.

The chain employs TRBV28 and TRBJ1-1; 10 nucleotides match TRBD1. The CDR3 totals 15 residues. The germline gives CDR1 MDHEN, CDR2 SYDVKM. Trimming took 3 bases from V and 2 from J; bases not matched to a gene: 3. The CDR3 DNA reads TGTGCCAGCAGTTTCAGGACAGGGGGTAACACTGAAGCTTTCTTT. Its protein product is CASSFRTGGNTEAFF.

CDR3 DNA: TGTGCCAGCTCGCCCTCAGCGTACCAAGAGACCCAGTACTTC. Amino acids: CASSPSAYQETQYF. The chain recombines TRBV28 with TRBJ2-5; no definite D call. V was pared by 8 bases and J by 0 bases, with 13 bases between. The CDR3 runs 14 residues. Germline values: CDR1 MDHEN, CDR2 SYDVKM.

J is TRBJ1-5 and V is TRBV6-1; D perhaps matches TRBD1 (6 bases). With 6 bases removed from V and 1 base from J, the gap between germline ends came to 7 bases. The CDR3 spans 13 residues. Germline V gene lookup returns CDR1 MNHNS and CDR2 SASEGT. The CDR3 sequence is CASRGASNQPQHF. In DNA form, the CDR3 reads TGTGCCAGCAGGGGGGCCAGCAATCAGCCCCAGCATTTT.

V is TRBV6-1 and J is TRBJ1-5, with unresolved D. The CDR3 spans 14 residues. Trimming took off 3 bases at V and 0 bases at J, with 6 bases between the two ends. Germline-derived CDR1 and CDR2 are MNHNS and SASEGT. In DNA form, the CDR3 reads TGTGCCAGCAGTGACAGCTATAGCAATCAGCCCCAGCATTTT. This encodes CASSDSYSNQPQHF.

As DNA, the CDR3 is TGTGCCTGGAGTGTACAAGGACGGTTGAATCAGCCCCAGCATTTT. It is translated as CAWSVQGRLNQPQHF. This rearrangement joins TRBV30 to TRBJ1-5, with D hard to call. Germline V gives CDR1 GTSNPN, CDR2 SVGIG (reference sequence). The CDR3 runs 15 residues. V was trimmed by 0 bases and J by 4 bases, leaving 13 bases between them.

The V and J genes are TRBV7-2 and TRBJ1-2, with 9 bases identical to TRBD1. Germline CDR1 SGHTA, CDR2 FQGNSA. V was clipped by 3 bases and J by 4 bases; unmatched bases: 9. The CDR3 runs to 16 residues. CDR3 DNA: TGTGCCAGCAGCTTCCCGGACAGGGGCGAGGTCTATGGCTACACCTTC. It codes for CASSFPDRGEVYGYTF.

The chain carries TRBV7-9 and TRBJ1-1, with 7 bases that match TRBD1. Per the germline V gene, CDR1 is SEHNR and CDR2 is FQNEAQ (reference sequence). The CDR3 is 16 amino acids. Trimming removed 5 bases from V and 3 bases from J; junction bases left unmatched: 12. The CDR3 sequence: CASSLYRGGQDTEAFF. In DNA, the CDR3 is TGTGCCAGCAGCCTATATCGGGGAGGACAGGACACTGAAGCTTTCTTT.

This clone showed up just once. This rearrangement joins TRBV7-9 to TRBJ1-1; no firm D call. The CDR3 is made up of 15 amino acids. V dropped 6 bases and J dropped 1 base, with 15 bases sitting between them. CDR1 SEHNR and CDR2 FQNEAQ come from the germline V gene (reference sequence). The CDR3 coding sequence is TGTGCCAGCAGGTCCTTGGATTGGACGAACACTGAAGCTTTCTTT. It translates to CASRSLDWTNTEAFF.

The chain combines TRBV18 with TRBJ1-5; 7 positions match TRBD1. V was pared by 3 bases and J by 4 bases, with 0 bases of the junction left unmatched. The germline V gene encodes CDR1 KGHSH and CDR2 LQKENI. CDR3 size: 13 residues. The DNA of the CDR3 is TGTGCCAGCTCACCCAGGGGGAATCAGCCCCAGCATTTT. Its translation: CASSPRGNQPQHF.

The V and J genes are TRBV7-9 and TRBJ2-7, with 7 bases that match TRBD1. The CDR3 covers 14 residues. The V and J ends lost 5 bases and 2 bases, in that order; junction bases with no gene match: 6. Germline V gene data show CDR1 as SEHNR and CDR2 as FQNEAQ (reference sequence). CDR3 DNA: TGTGCCAGCAGCCATCCCGGACAGGCCTACGAGCAGTACTTC. This sequence encodes CASSHPGQAYEQYF.

V usage is TRBV7-9 and J usage is TRBJ1-1; D unclear. In germline, CDR1 is SEHNR, CDR2 FQNEAQ (reference sequence). Trimming removed 2 bases from V and 2 bases from J, with 9 bases in between. The CDR3 totals 14 residues. This CDR3 is CASSLLEGNTEAFF. The DNA of the CDR3 is TGTGCCAGCAGCTTATTGGAGGGCAACACTGAAGCTTTCTTT. The variable domain in full, with the rest retrieved from reference TRBV7-9 and TRBJ1-1, is DTGVSQNPRHKITKRGQNVTFRCDPISEHNRLYWYRQTLGQGPEFLTYFQNEAQLEKSRLLSDRFSAERPKGSFSTLEIQRTEQGDSAMYLCASSLLEGNTEAFFGQGTRLTVV.

The chain couples TRBV5-1 to TRBJ1-5; 8 nucleotides agree with TRBD1. Germline loops: CDR1 SGHRS, CDR2 YFSETQ. CDR3 size: 15 residues. J gave up 4 bases and V 0 bases, and 3 bases lay outside the gene matches. The CDR3 nucleotides read TGCGCCAGCAGCTTGGGCACAGGGGGGAATCAGCCCCAGCATTTT. Amino acids: CASSLGTGGNQPQHF.